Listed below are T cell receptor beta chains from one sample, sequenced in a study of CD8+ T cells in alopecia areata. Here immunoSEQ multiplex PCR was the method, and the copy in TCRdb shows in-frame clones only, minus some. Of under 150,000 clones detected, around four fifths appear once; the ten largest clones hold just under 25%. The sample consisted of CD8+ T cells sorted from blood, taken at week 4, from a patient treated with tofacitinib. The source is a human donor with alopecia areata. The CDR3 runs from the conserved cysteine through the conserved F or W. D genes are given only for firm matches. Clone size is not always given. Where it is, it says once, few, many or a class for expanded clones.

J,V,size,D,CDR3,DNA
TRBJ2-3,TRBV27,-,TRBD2,CASSLASGGGQYF,TGTGCCAGCAGTTTAGCTAGCGGGGGAGGGCAGTATTTT
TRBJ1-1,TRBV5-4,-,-,CASSLGGGNTEAFF,TGTGCCAGCAGCTTGGGAGGGGGAAACACTGAAGCTTTCTTT
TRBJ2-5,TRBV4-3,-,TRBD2,CASSQDWVAGGSETQYF,TGCGCCAGCAGCCAAGATTGGGTAGCGGGGGGGTCAGAGACCCAGTACTTC
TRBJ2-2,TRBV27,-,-,CASSLSLNTGELFF,TGTGCCAGCAGTTTGTCCCTAAACACCGGGGAGCTGTTTTTT
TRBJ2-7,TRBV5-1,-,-,CASSEGGYEQYF,TGCGCCAGCAGCGAGGGAGGCTACGAGCAGTACTTC
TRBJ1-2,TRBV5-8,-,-,CASSLGVACF,TGTGCCAGCAGCTTGGGGGTTGCGTGCTTC
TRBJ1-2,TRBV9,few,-,CASSVAGANYGYTF,TGTGCCAGCAGCGTCGCAGGGGCTAACTATGGCTACACCTTC
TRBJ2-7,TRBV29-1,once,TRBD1,CSVPGQGSYEQYF,TGCAGCGTCCCCGGACAGGGATCCTACGAGCAGTACTTC
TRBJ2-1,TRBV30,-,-,CAWSEAGEGEQFF,TGTGCCTGGAGTGAGGCAGGGGAAGGTGAGCAGTTCTTC
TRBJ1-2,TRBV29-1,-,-,CSVVYGYGYTF,TGCAGCGTTGTGTACGGCTATGGCTACACCTTC
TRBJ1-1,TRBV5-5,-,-,CASSRGDGENTEAFF,TGTGCCAGCAGCAGAGGGGACGGGGAAAACACTGAAGCTTTCTTT
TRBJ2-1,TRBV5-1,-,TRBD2,CASSMTSGEELSYNEQFF,TGCGCCAGCAGCATGACTAGCGGGGAGGAGTTGTCCTACAATGAGCAGTTCTTC
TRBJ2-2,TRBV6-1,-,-,CASSEAYTGELFF,TGTGCCAGCAGTGAAGCTTACACCGGGGAGCTGTTTTTT
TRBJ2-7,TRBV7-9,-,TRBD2,CASSGRAEDYEQYF,TGTGCCAGCAGCGGGAGGGCAGAAGACTACGAGCAGTACTTC
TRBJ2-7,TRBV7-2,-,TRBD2,CASSLAGLAFRNEQYF,TGTGCCAGCAGCTTAGCGGGACTAGCATTTCGGAACGAGCAGTACTTC
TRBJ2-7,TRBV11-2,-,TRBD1,CASSSGQGASYEQYF,TGTGCCAGCAGCTCCGGACAGGGAGCATCCTACGAGCAGTACTTC